One and the same sample provided the 9 T cell receptor beta chains below, sequenced in a study of blood T cell repertoires in COVID-19 (dated by TCRdb to the early 2020s). Library creation used the immunoSEQ multiplex PCR assay. What TCRdb holds here is the immuneACCESS table cut down to in-frame rearrangements. Part of the clones is not present; checked against another copy, under half of the missing clones reflect an unresolved V gene, and the others are unexplained. The sample data list a few hundred thousand clones, and 70% to 90% of these were observed just once. The leading ten clones occupy 1.5% to 2% of the sample. The sequencing sample was made of PBMCs or T cells enriched from blood (not recorded which). These receptors came from a woman aged 50 to 60 who had recovered from COVID-19.

This clone was counted once. J is TRBJ1-1 and V is TRBV7-9, with 7 bases that match TRBD1. The CDR3 has 12 amino acids. J gave up 6 bases and V 5 bases, and 3 bases lay outside the gene matches. Germline V CDR1 and CDR2: SEHNR, FQNEAQ (reference sequence). CDR3 sequence: CASSRTGAEAFF. In DNA form, the CDR3 reads TGTGCCAGCAGCCGAACAGGGGCTGAAGCTTTCTTT. The whole variable domain, filled in from reference TRBV7-9 and TRBJ1-1, reads DTGVSQNPRHKITKRGQNVTFRCDPISEHNRLYWYRQTLGQGPEFLTYFQNEAQLEKSRLLSDRFSAERPKGSFSTLEIQRTEQGDSAMYLCASSRTGAEAFFGQGTRLTVV.

This chain joins TRBV6-5 and TRBJ1-1; D might be TRBD1 (5 bases). The germline V and J ends were trimmed by 6 bases and 4 bases, with 15 bases remaining between them. Germline values: CDR1 MNHEY, CDR2 SVGAGI. The CDR3 runs to 14 residues. In DNA, the CDR3 is TGTGCCAGCAGCCCAATGAACGGGGGCACTGAAGCTTTCTTT. Its protein is CASSPMNGGTEAFF.

CDR3 nucleotides: TGCGCCAGCAGCTCCGGAGGCTCTGGAAACACCATATATTTT. Residues: CASSSGGSGNTIYF. The J gene is TRBJ1-3, the V gene TRBV5-1; D remains ambiguous. With 3 bases removed from V and 0 bases from J, the gap between germline ends came to 7 bases. Germline loops: CDR1 SGHRS, CDR2 YFSETQ. The length of the CDR3 is 14 residues.

CDR3 sequence (DNA): TGTGCCAGCAGTCTCAATCACGGGGAGACCCAGTACTTC. It specifies CASSLNHGETQYF. The V gene is TRBV27, the J gene TRBJ2-5; D gene ambiguous. The V and J ends lost 5 bases and 5 bases respectively, with 12 bases between them. The CDR3 covers 13 residues. Looked up from germline, CDR1 is MNHEY and CDR2 is SMNVEV (reference sequence).

The CDR3 is CASRPDRGRHTGELFF. CDR3 sequence (DNA): TGTGCCAGCAGGCCCGACAGGGGGCGTCACACCGGGGAGCTGTTTTTT. This chain links TRBV27 with TRBJ2-2, with TRBD1 matching over 10 bases. From germline, CDR1 is MNHEY and CDR2 SMNVEV (reference sequence). CDR3 length: 16 amino acids. V shed 6 bases, J shed 3 bases, and the junction held 7 bases outside the gene matches.

V usage is TRBV30 and J usage is TRBJ2-2; 7 positions match TRBD1. This CDR3 is 15 amino acids long. The J segment lost 3 bases and the V segment lost 4 bases, leaving 8 bases of the junction unmatched. CDR1 and CDR2 from the germline V gene are GTSNPN and SVGIG (reference sequence). The CDR3 sequence is CAWKSRQGDTGELFF. In DNA form, the CDR3 reads TGTGCCTGGAAGTCGCGGCAGGGGGACACCGGGGAGCTGTTTTTT. Looking up the rest from reference TRBV30 and TRBJ2-2 gives the full variable domain: SQTIHQWPATLVQPVGSPLSLECTVEGTSNPNLYWYRQAAGRGLQLLFYSVGIGQISSEVPQNLSASRPQDRQFILSSKKLLLSDSGFYLCAWKSRQGDTGELFFGEGSRLTVL.

This chain joins TRBV28 and TRBJ2-7; D might be TRBD2 (5 bases). Germline V gene sequence: CDR1 MDHEN, CDR2 SYDVKM. V dropped 4 bases and J dropped 2 bases, with 15 bases sitting between them. This CDR3 has 15 residues. CDR3: CASSYASGVTYEQYF. The CDR3 region has the DNA TGTGCCAGCAGTTACGCTTCCGGGGTAACCTACGAGCAGTACTTC.

V is TRBV7-3 and J is TRBJ2-1; TRBD2 agrees at 8 bases. After removal of 5 bases from V and 8 bases from J, the junction contained 17 bases not matched to a gene. Germline CDR1 SGHTA, CDR2 FQGTGA. This CDR3 contains 17 residues. This chain's CDR3 is CASSPQPGLGGVDEQFF. The CDR3 DNA follows: TGTGCCAGCAGCCCCCAGCCGGGACTAGGGGGGGTCGATGAGCAGTTCTTC.

The chain joins TRBV15 to TRBJ2-7; 10 nucleotides align to TRBD2. Germline V gives CDR1 LNHNV, CDR2 YYDKDF (reference sequence). The ends lost 0 bases at V and 3 bases at J; junction bases unmatched: 11. The CDR3 runs to 18 residues. The CDR3 protein is CATSREGGASGSIYEQYF. CDR3 DNA: TGTGCCACCAGCAGAGAGGGTGGGGCTAGCGGGAGCATCTACGAGCAGTACTTC.